A single sample gave rise to the 21 T cell receptor beta chains below, sequenced in a study of blood T cell repertoires in COVID-19. The protocol was immunoSEQ multiplex PCR, while the TCRdb copy is restricted to in-frame clones and leaves out a portion. The sample shows approximately 190,000 clones, more than 65% of them seen only once. Sequencing input: PBMCs or T cells enriched from blood (not recorded which). The source of these receptors is a man aged 40-49 years who had recovered from COVID-19.

This clone has a handful of counts. CDR3 loop: CASSVSGTYYGYTF. CDR3 DNA: TGTGCCAGTAGTGTATCCGGGACATACTATGGCTACACCTTC. The V and J genes are TRBV19 and TRBJ1-2; D is perhaps TRBD1 (6 bases). The germline CDR1 and CDR2 sequences are LNHDA and SQIVND (reference sequence). V was cut by 5 bases and J by 3 bases, with 13 bases left in between. CDR3 length: 14 residues.

The genes are TRBV5-5 and TRBJ1-2; TRBD1 matches 9 bases. Germline CDR1 is SGHKS and CDR2 is YYEKEE (reference sequence). V lost 2 bases to trimming and J lost 5 bases; unmatched junction nucleotides: 16. There are 18 residues in the CDR3. The CDR3 reads CASSFTDVNIGQGYGYTF. For the CDR3, the DNA is TGTGCCAGCAGCTTCACAGACGTCAATATCGGACAGGGGTATGGCTACACCTTC.

The V call is TRBV9, the J call TRBJ2-5; maybe TRBD1 (6 bases). The V gene lost 5 bases and the J gene lost 4 bases, with 15 bases spanning the gap. There are 14 residues in the CDR3. Germline V gene data show CDR1 as SGDLS and CDR2 as YYNGEE. The chain's CDR3 is CASSESQGGETQYF. CDR3 DNA sequence: TGTGCCAGCAGTGAATCACAGGGTGGAGAGACCCAGTACTTC.

The chain couples TRBV15 to TRBJ1-1; 7 nucleotides align to TRBD1. The CDR3 contains 17 residues. The ends lost 0 bases at V and 1 base at J; junction bases unmatched: 8. Germline CDR1 reads LNHNV; CDR2 reads YYDKDF (reference sequence). The CDR3 region is CATSRDDWGQQNTEAFF. In DNA, the CDR3 is TGTGCCACCAGCAGAGACGATTGGGGACAGCAGAACACTGAAGCTTTCTTT.

This rearrangement joins TRBV2 to TRBJ1-1; TRBD1 aligns across 8 bases. J gave up 4 bases and V 6 bases, and 1 base lay outside the gene matches. Germline-derived CDR1 and CDR2 are SNHLY and FYNNEI. The length of the CDR3 is 12 residues. The CDR3 DNA reads TGTGCCAGCAGAACAGGGGGCACTGAAGCTTTCTTT. This sequence encodes CASRTGGTEAFF.

A few counts support this clone. V gene TRBV5-1 combines with J gene TRBJ1-6, with 7 positions matching TRBD1. In germline, CDR1 is SGHRS, CDR2 YFSETQ. The CDR3 spans 17 residues. The ends lost 1 base at V and 3 bases at J; junction bases unmatched: 7. The CDR3 DNA is TGCGCCAGCAGCTTGATCGCAGGACAGGACTATAATTCACCCCTCCACTTT. Its translation: CASSLIAGQDYNSPLHF.

V is TRBV15 and J is TRBJ2-4; 16 nucleotides agree with TRBD2. The ends lost 6 bases at V and 1 base at J; junction bases unmatched: 9. The CDR3 is made up of 19 amino acids. Germline CDR1 LNHNV, CDR2 YYDKDF (reference sequence). The CDR3 DNA reads as TGTGCCACCAGATCCGGGACTAGCGGGGGGGCCTGGGCCAAAAACATTCAGTACTTC. It codes for CATRSGTSGGAWAKNIQYF.

The genes are TRBV19 and TRBJ1-1; TRBD1 aligns across 8 bases. The CDR3 is made up of 17 amino acids. V lost 4 bases to trimming and J lost 11 bases; unmatched junction nucleotides: 21. Germline lookup yields CDR1 LNHDA and CDR2 SQIVND (reference sequence). The CDR3 DNA follows: TGTGCCAGTAGTAGGGGGCTCCACGGGACAGGTTCCTTTGGGGCTTTCTTT. Translated, it gives CASSRGLHGTGSFGAFF.

This clone was detected only a few times. The J gene is TRBJ2-6, the V gene TRBV29-1; TRBD1 aligns across 7 bases. Germline V gene sequence: CDR1 SQVTM, CDR2 ANQGSEA. This CDR3 spans 15 amino acids. V gave up 4 bases and J gave up 0 bases; unmatched junction bases: 3. CDR3 loop: CSVAQGNSGANVLTF. The CDR3, as DNA: TGCAGCGTTGCACAGGGGAACTCTGGGGCCAACGTCCTGACTTTC.

This clone appeared a single time. CDR3 protein: CASSFQTGQGEQYF. As DNA, the CDR3 is TGTGCCAGCAGCTTCCAAACTGGACAGGGAGAGCAGTACTTC. The rearrangement links TRBV7-2 to TRBJ2-7; 8 bases are shared with TRBD1. Per the germline V gene, CDR1 is SGHTA and CDR2 is FQGNSA. Germline trimming cut 3 bases from V and 7 bases from J; bases unmatched to any gene: 8. This CDR3 region has 14 residues.

This clone was detected only once. This chain links TRBV27 with TRBJ1-4, with D hard to call. Germline loops: CDR1 MNHEY, CDR2 SMNVEV (reference sequence). CDR3 length: 15 amino acids. The V end was cut by 8 bases, the J end by 0 bases, with 13 bases between. The CDR3 sequence is CASQHTGSTNEKLFF. CDR3 nucleotide sequence: TGTGCCAGCCAACACACGGGTTCAACTAATGAAAAACTGTTTTTT.

V and J are TRBV14 and TRBJ1-1; no clear D. With 4 bases removed from V and 1 base from J, the gap between germline ends came to 7 bases. This CDR3 spans 13 amino acids. Germline V gene lookup returns CDR1 SGHDN and CDR2 FVKESK. CDR3: CASSPSPNTEAFF. The CDR3 DNA follows: TGTGCCAGCAGCCCGTCCCCGAACACTGAAGCTTTCTTT.

The gene calls are TRBV30 and TRBJ2-7, with 9 bases lining up with TRBD1. The germline V gene encodes CDR1 GTSNPN and CDR2 SVGIG (reference sequence). The trim removed 5 bases at V and 4 bases at J, leaving 18 bases unmatched. This CDR3 is built from 17 residues. The CDR3 DNA reads as TGTGCCTGGGAACCCGGGACAGGGTTTAATGCATTGTACGAGCAGTACTTC. Its translation is CAWEPGTGFNALYEQYF.

This chain uses TRBV15 with TRBJ1-1, with unresolved D. The CDR3 runs to 14 residues. Trimming shortened V by 4 bases and J by 1 base, and 10 bases separated the two germline ends. Germline CDR1 and CDR2: LNHNV and YYDKDF (reference sequence). The CDR3 loop is CATSIRPGNTEAFF. The CDR3 DNA is TGTGCCACCAGCATTCGTCCGGGGAACACTGAAGCTTTCTTT.

The chain joins TRBV2 to TRBJ1-5; 8 bases line up with TRBD1. The germline V gene encodes CDR1 SNHLY and CDR2 FYNNEI. This CDR3 is 12 amino acids long. The J segment lost 7 bases and the V segment lost 6 bases, leaving 2 bases of the junction unmatched. CDR3 bases: TGTGCCAGCAGGAGACAGGGGCAGCCCCAGCATTTT. This translates into CASRRQGQPQHF.

The gene calls are TRBV27 and TRBJ1-4; D is unclear. The CDR3 contains 12 residues. Trimming shortened V by 6 bases and J by 4 bases, and 6 bases separated the two germline ends. Germline V gene lookup returns CDR1 MNHEY and CDR2 SMNVEV (reference sequence). In DNA form, the CDR3 reads TGTGCCAGCAGCTCTAATAATGAAAAACTGTTTTTT. It translates to CASSSNNEKLFF.

In DNA form, the CDR3 reads TGTGCCAGCAGCTCGATTTCAGGTCAGCTATACGAGCAGTACTTC. Amino acids: CASSSISGQLYEQYF. V gene TRBV7-2 combines with J gene TRBJ2-7, with D unresolved. V lost 4 bases and J lost 4, with 17 bases in between. There are 15 residues in the CDR3. The germline CDR1 and CDR2 sequences are SGHTA and FQGNSA. The full variable domain, completed using reference TRBV7-2 and TRBJ2-7, is GAGVSQSPSNKVTEKGKDVELRCDPISGHTALYWYRQSLGQGLEFLIYFQGNSAPDKSGLPSDRFSAERTGGSVSTLTIQRTQQEDSAVYLCASSSISGQLYEQYFGPGTRLTVT.

This clone has only one observation. The CDR3 loop is CASSPAGGRETQYF. CDR3 nucleotides: TGTGCCAGCTCACCAGCGGGGGGCCGGGAGACCCAGTACTTC. This chain connects TRBV18 to TRBJ2-5, with TRBD2 matching 8 bases. From germline, CDR1 is KGHSH and CDR2 LQKENI. The length of the CDR3 is 14 residues. V lost 2 bases to trimming and J lost 5 bases; unmatched junction nucleotides: 4.

V usage is TRBV27 and J usage is TRBJ2-2; 7 bases line up with TRBD2. The CDR3 consists of 14 residues. Trimming took 7 bases from V and 4 from J; bases not matched to a gene: 6. Germline lookup yields CDR1 MNHEY and CDR2 SMNVEV (reference sequence). CDR3 DNA: TGTGCCAGCATAGCAGCGGGGCGCACCGGGGAGCTGTTTTTT. Translating it yields CASIAAGRTGELFF.

The chain recombines TRBV27 with TRBJ2-2; no definite D call. V was clipped by 5 bases and J by 7 bases, with 5 bases between them. The V gene's germline CDR1 is MNHEY and CDR2 SMNVEV (reference sequence). The length of the CDR3 is 11 residues. CDR3 protein: CASSTGGELFF. The CDR3 coding sequence is TGTGCCAGCAGTACGGGCGGGGAGCTGTTTTTT.

The V call is TRBV29-1, the J call TRBJ2-1, with TRBD1 matching 9 bases. V lost 7 bases to trimming and J lost 7 bases; unmatched junction nucleotides: 14. The CDR3 runs to 15 residues. CDR1 is SQVTM and CDR2 is ANQGSEA in the germline V gene. The CDR3 here is CSGRAGTGYRNEQFF. The CDR3, as DNA: TGCAGCGGGAGAGCCGGGACAGGGTACAGGAATGAGCAGTTCTTC.